A selection of T cell receptor beta chains follows, all from one sample in a study of shared T cell receptors in the human thymus. Generated by immunoSEQ multiplex PCR, the TCRdb table keeps only in-frame clones and is missing some. The data show roughly 500,000 clones, more than 75% seen once. The sample was also linked to a second study, of human thymus T cells.

The sample was thymocytes. These receptor sequences come from a boy in the first two years of life with a congenital heart defect. Both conserved end residues are part of each CDR3. D genes are given only for firm matches. Size values are once, few and many counts, or a class for expanded clones, and some rows have none.

V: TRBV2
J: TRBJ1-2
size: NA
D: TRBD1
DNA: TGTGCCAAACGGGACAGGTATGGCTACACCTTC
CDR3: CAKRDRYGYTF

V: TRBV19
J: TRBJ1-2
size: NA
D: TRBD1
DNA: TGTGCCAGTAGTAATTGGCGACAGGGCCTAGTCTATGGCTACACCTTC
CDR3: CASSNWRQGLVYGYTF

V: TRBV4-1
J: TRBJ2-1
size: NA
D: NA
DNA: TGCGCCAGCCTCCAAGACACTAGATACAATGAGCAGTTCTTC
CDR3: CASLQDTRYNEQFF

V: TRBV28
J: TRBJ2-7
size: NA
D: TRBD1
DNA: TGTGCCAGCAGTAGGACAGGGGGCCCCTACGAGCAGTACTTC
CDR3: CASSRTGGPYEQYF

V: TRBV29-1
J: TRBJ2-3
size: few
D: NA
DNA: TGCAGCGTTTATCGAGGGAGCTCCTGGACAGATACGCAGTATTTT
CDR3: CSVYRGSSWTDTQYF

V: TRBV25-1
J: TRBJ2-5
size: NA
D: TRBD2
DNA: TGTGCCAGTTCCGGACCGGGACTAGCGGGGCCAGGGACCCAGTACTTC
CDR3: CASSGPGLAGPGTQYF

V: TRBV20-1
J: TRBJ1-1
size: few
D: NA
DNA: TGCAGTGCAGGCCGAGGAGCTTTCTTT
CDR3: CSAGRGAFF

V: TRBV6-4
J: TRBJ2-1
size: NA
D: TRBD2
DNA: TGTGCCAGCAGTGAGGGTAGCGGGAGAGGGGATGAGCAGTTCTTC
CDR3: CASSEGSGRGDEQFF

V: TRBV19
J: TRBJ2-1
size: once
D: TRBD2
DNA: TGTGCCAGTAAGGCGACTAGCGGCAACAATGAGCAGTTCTTC
CDR3: CASKATSGNNEQFF

V: TRBV6-4
J: TRBJ2-7
size: NA
D: NA
DNA: TGTGCCAGCAGTGACCCAATCGAGGGACTCTACGAGCAGTACTTC
CDR3: CASSDPIEGLYEQYF

V: TRBV7-9
J: TRBJ2-7
size: NA
D: TRBD1
DNA: TGTGCCAGCAGTCCATCCCGGGACAGGGTCGAGCAGTACTTC
CDR3: CASSPSRDRVEQYF

V: TRBV14
J: TRBJ1-1
size: NA
D: NA
DNA: TGTGCCAGCAGCCAAGAACCGACGAGGGGGACGAGACTGACCACTGAAGCTTTCTTT
CDR3: CASSQEPTRGTRLTTEAFF

V: TRBV19
J: TRBJ2-4
size: NA
D: NA
DNA: TGTGCCAGTAGTATTGCGACTGCCAAAAACATTCAGTACTTC
CDR3: CASSIATAKNIQYF

V: TRBV2
J: TRBJ2-3
size: few
D: NA
DNA: TGTGCCAGCAGTGAAAACGGTACGCAGTATTTT
CDR3: CASSENGTQYF

V: TRBV5-1
J: TRBJ2-1
size: NA
D: NA
DNA: TGCGCCTGCGCAGCGGAATACAATGAGCAGTTCTTC
CDR3: CACAAEYNEQFF

V: TRBV6-5
J: TRBJ2-5
size: NA
D: NA
DNA: TGTGCCAGCAGCCTCGGGCGGGAACTACAAGAGACCCAGTACTTC
CDR3: CASSLGRELQETQYF

V: TRBV6-1
J: TRBJ1-4
size: NA
D: TRBD1
DNA: TGTGCCAGCAGATCGGACAGGGGGAATGAAAAACTGTTTTTT
CDR3: CASRSDRGNEKLFF

V: TRBV11-2
J: TRBJ2-7
size: NA
D: NA
DNA: TGTGCCAGCAGCCTCCAGACAGATTTTACCTACGAGCAGTACTTC
CDR3: CASSLQTDFTYEQYF

V: TRBV7-2
J: TRBJ2-7
size: NA
D: TRBD1
DNA: TGTGCCAGCAGCCTAGGGGACAGGATTCGTCCCTACGAGCAGTACTTC
CDR3: CASSLGDRIRPYEQYF

V: TRBV4-1
J: TRBJ2-5
size: NA
D: NA
DNA: TGCGCCAGCAGCCAGTTGGGGCAGAATGAGACCCAGTACTTC
CDR3: CASSQLGQNETQYF

V: TRBV6-1
J: TRBJ2-3
size: few
D: TRBD2
DNA: TGTGCCAGCAGTGGAAGCGGGAGTCTAAAAGTCGGCACAGATACGCAGTATTTT
CDR3: CASSGSGSLKVGTDTQYF

V: TRBV5-1
J: TRBJ1-4
size: NA
D: NA
DNA: TGCGCCAGCAGCTCGAGGGCTAATAGTGAAAAACTGTTTTTT
CDR3: CASSSRANSEKLFF

V: TRBV12-5
J: TRBJ1-4
size: few
D: NA
DNA: TGTGCTAGTGGTTTCAGGGAGGGAGATCCTAATGAAAAACTGTTTTTT
CDR3: CASGFREGDPNEKLFF

V: TRBV7-6
J: TRBJ1-4
size: NA
D: NA
DNA: TGTGCCAGCAGCATCAAGTCTTCGGGGGAGGGGAATGAAAAACTGTTTTTT
CDR3: CASSIKSSGEGNEKLFF

V: TRBV5-1
J: TRBJ2-1
size: once
D: NA
DNA: TGCGCCAGCAGCACCCCCCGAGGGCCCCCCTACAATGAGCAGTTCTTC
CDR3: CASSTPRGPPYNEQFF

V: TRBV11-2
J: TRBJ1-3
size: NA
D: NA
DNA: TGTGCCAGCAGCTTTACCCGACCTCAAGGGGGCTCTGGAAACACCATATATTTT
CDR3: CASSFTRPQGGSGNTIYF

V: TRBV5-4
J: TRBJ2-1
size: NA
D: NA
DNA: TGTGCCAGCAGGTCGGGCGGCCTCTGGGACGGGGGGCCTGAGCAGTTCTTC
CDR3: CASRSGGLWDGGPEQFF

V: TRBV6-7
J: TRBJ2-7
size: NA
D: TRBD1
DNA: TGTGCCAGCAGTTACGTGGGACAGGGCCCCTCGTCCTCCTCCTACGAGCAGTACTTC
CDR3: CASSYVGQGPSSSSYEQYF

V: TRBV27
J: TRBJ1-4
size: once
D: NA
DNA: TGTGCCAGCAGTTTTCCCTCAGTGGAGGGGATTGAAAAACTGTTTTTT
CDR3: CASSFPSVEGIEKLFF

V: TRBV6-6
J: TRBJ2-7
size: NA
D: NA
DNA: TGTGCCAGCAGTTACAACAGGGCGCGGGACGAGCAGTACTTC
CDR3: CASSYNRARDEQYF

V: TRBV30
J: TRBJ2-5
size: once
D: TRBD2
DNA: TGTGCCTGGAGTAGGCCTAGCGGGCGTAAATTAGAAGAGACCCAGTACTTC
CDR3: CAWSRPSGRKLEETQYF

V: TRBV7-7
J: TRBJ2-7
size: NA
D: NA
DNA: TGTGCTAGCAGCCCAACTCGGACAAGATACTACGAGCAGTACTTC
CDR3: CASSPTRTRYYEQYF

V: TRBV25-1
J: TRBJ2-5
size: once
D: NA
DNA: TGTGCCAGCAGTGAACACAGGTTAGAGACCCAGTACTTC
CDR3: CASSEHRLETQYF

V: TRBV6-5
J: TRBJ2-7
size: NA
D: NA
DNA: TGTGCCAGCAGTTACTCGAAATCGGGACTCTCCTACGAGCAGTACTTC
CDR3: CASSYSKSGLSYEQYF

V: TRBV30
J: TRBJ2-7
size: few
D: TRBD2
DNA: TGTGCCTGGAGTCCCGAGCGGGAGGCGAACTACGAGCAGTACTTC
CDR3: CAWSPEREANYEQYF

V: TRBV5-4
J: TRBJ1-2
size: NA
D: NA
DNA: TGTGCCAGCAGCCCTGACTCCTACAACTATGGCTACACCTTC
CDR3: CASSPDSYNYGYTF

V: TRBV21-1
J: TRBJ2-2
size: NA
D: NA
DNA: TGTGCCAGCAGCAAAGGGGGCAGTCGCACCGGGGAGCTGTTTTTT
CDR3: CASSKGGSRTGELFF

V: TRBV20-1
J: TRBJ2-7
size: NA
D: TRBD2
DNA: TGCAGGGAGGGGACTAGCGTGCACTTC
CDR3: CREGTSVHF

V: TRBV5-1
J: TRBJ1-5
size: once
D: NA
DNA: TGCGCCAGCAGCTTGGTGGCAGGTAGCAATCAGCCCCAGCATTTT
CDR3: CASSLVAGSNQPQHF

V: TRBV18
J: TRBJ2-3
size: few
D: TRBD2
DNA: TGTGCCAGCTCACAAGAAACTAGCGGGAGTGCAGATACGCAGTATTTT
CDR3: CASSQETSGSADTQYF

V: TRBV11-3
J: TRBJ2-7
size: NA
D: TRBD2
DNA: TGTGCCAGCAGCACGAAGCGAGCGGGAGTCTCCCACGAGCAGTACTTC
CDR3: CASSTKRAGVSHEQYF

V: TRBV25-1
J: TRBJ2-2
size: NA
D: TRBD1
DNA: TGTGCCAGCAGTGAATGGGACAGAGGGAACACCGGGGAGCTGTTTTTT
CDR3: CASSEWDRGNTGELFF

V: TRBV15
J: TRBJ2-3
size: NA
D: TRBD1
DNA: TGTGCCACCAGCAGAGATTTCGGGACAGGGCGCACAGATACGCAGTATTTT
CDR3: CATSRDFGTGRTDTQYF

V: TRBV6-1
J: TRBJ2-2
size: NA
D: NA
DNA: TGTGCCAGCAGTGTGGGCCCCGGGATGGAGCTGTTTTTT
CDR3: CASSVGPGMELFF

V: TRBV11-2
J: TRBJ2-1
size: NA
D: TRBD2
DNA: TGTGCCAGCAGCTCCGGGACTAGCCCCAATGAGCAGTTCTTC
CDR3: CASSSGTSPNEQFF

V: TRBV5-8
J: TRBJ1-5
size: NA
D: TRBD1
DNA: TGTGCCAGCAGCCAAGACAGGGTCAATCAGCCCCAGCATTTT
CDR3: CASSQDRVNQPQHF

V: TRBV5-1
J: TRBJ2-1
size: NA
D: NA
DNA: TGCGCCAGCAGCTTTCGGGTCAATGAGCAGTTCTTC
CDR3: CASSFRVNEQFF

V: TRBV6-5
J: TRBJ2-7
size: NA
D: TRBD1
DNA: TGTGCCAGCAGTTACTCAGGGACAGAGAATTACGAGCAGTACTTC
CDR3: CASSYSGTENYEQYF

V: TRBV15
J: TRBJ2-4
size: NA
D: NA
DNA: TGTGCCACCAGCAGAGATCGCCCCCCCACAGGGATCAAAAACATTCAGTACTTC
CDR3: CATSRDRPPTGIKNIQYF

V: TRBV19
J: TRBJ2-7
size: NA
D: NA
DNA: TGTGCCAGTAGTATGACTCCTAGCTCCTACGAGCAGTACTTC
CDR3: CASSMTPSSYEQYF

V: TRBV5-4
J: TRBJ2-5
size: NA
D: TRBD2
DNA: TGTGCCAGCAGCGCTTCGACTAGCGGGGAGGAGACCCAGTACTTC
CDR3: CASSASTSGEETQYF

V: TRBV7-6
J: TRBJ2-1
size: NA
D: TRBD2
DNA: TGTGCCAGCAGCCAGGGACTAGCGGGAGGGCCGGGGGAGCAGTTCTTC
CDR3: CASSQGLAGGPGEQFF

V: TRBV20-1
J: TRBJ2-5
size: NA
D: NA
DNA: TGCAGTGCTAACATCGAGACCCAGTACTTC
CDR3: CSANIETQYF

V: TRBV13
J: TRBJ2-1
size: NA
D: TRBD2
DNA: TGTGCCAGCAGCTTAAGGTCTAGCGGGAGTTACAATGAGCAGTTCTTC
CDR3: CASSLRSSGSYNEQFF

V: TRBV5-1
J: TRBJ2-3
size: NA
D: NA
DNA: TGCGCCAGCAGCTTGTTTCCGGGACACACCACAGATACGCAGTATTTT
CDR3: CASSLFPGHTTDTQYF

V: TRBV4-2
J: TRBJ2-1
size: NA
D: TRBD2
DNA: TGTGCCAGCAGCCAAGATGGGACTAGCGGGCAGAGGTACAATGAGCAGTTCTTC
CDR3: CASSQDGTSGQRYNEQFF

V: TRBV19
J: TRBJ2-5
size: NA
D: NA
DNA: TGTGCCAGTAGTATGGGGTCAGGGGGGGAGACCCAGTACTTC
CDR3: CASSMGSGGETQYF

V: TRBV5-1
J: TRBJ2-3
size: NA
D: NA
DNA: TGCGCCAGCAGCATTGTACCGGGACAATATCCCACAGATACGCAGTATTTT
CDR3: CASSIVPGQYPTDTQYF